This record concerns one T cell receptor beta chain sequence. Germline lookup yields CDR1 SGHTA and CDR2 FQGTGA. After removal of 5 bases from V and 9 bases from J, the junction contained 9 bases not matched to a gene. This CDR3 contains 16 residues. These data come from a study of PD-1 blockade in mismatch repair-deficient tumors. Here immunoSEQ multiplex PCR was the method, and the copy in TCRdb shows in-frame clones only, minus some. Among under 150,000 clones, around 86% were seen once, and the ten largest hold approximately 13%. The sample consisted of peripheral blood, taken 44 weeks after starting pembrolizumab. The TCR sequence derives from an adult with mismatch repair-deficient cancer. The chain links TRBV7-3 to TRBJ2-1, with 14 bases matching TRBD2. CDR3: CASSPRLAGGRAEQFF. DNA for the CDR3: TGTGCCAGCAGCCCAAGACTAGCGGGAGGGCGTGCTGAGCAGTTCTTC.